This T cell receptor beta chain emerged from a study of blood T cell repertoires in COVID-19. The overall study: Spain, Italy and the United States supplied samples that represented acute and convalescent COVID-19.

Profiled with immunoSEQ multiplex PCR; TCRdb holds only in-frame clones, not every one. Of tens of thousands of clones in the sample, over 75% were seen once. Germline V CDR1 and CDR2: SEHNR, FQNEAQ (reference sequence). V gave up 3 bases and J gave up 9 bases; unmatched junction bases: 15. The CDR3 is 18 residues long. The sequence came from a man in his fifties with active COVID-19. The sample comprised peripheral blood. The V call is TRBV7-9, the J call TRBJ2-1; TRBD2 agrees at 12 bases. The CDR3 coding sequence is TGTGCCAGCAGCTTCATCACAGGGGCTAGCGGGGGGGCGATTGAGCAGTTCTTC. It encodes CASSFITGASGGAIEQFF.